This T cell receptor (beta chain) was sequenced in a study of CD8+ T cells in alopecia areata (dated by TCRdb to 2016 to 2019). Concerning the study at large: Treated patients were enrolled in an open-label pilot trial of oral tofacitinib, 5 to 10 mg twice daily, for moderate-to-severe alopecia areata. Tofacitinib was given for 6 to 18 months, followed by 6 months of follow-up off drug to assess delayed response and recurrence. High-throughput TCRbeta sequencing was used to examine T cell clonal expansion in alopecia areata in both the C3H/HeJ mouse model and human patients. On the human side, TCRbeta sequencing was run on scalp tissue and on sorted CD4+ and CD8+ peripheral blood T cells from healthy controls and from alopecia areata patients with either patchy or totalis/universalis disease. Tofacitinib-treated patients had biopsies at baseline and at 4 and 24 weeks of treatment, with a later scalp biopsy in several patients. Scalp clonality was compared across normal scalp (n=4), patchy alopecia areata scalp (n=8), and alopecia totalis/universalis scalp (n=8). RNA was extracted with the PAXgene miRNA kit for fixed scalp, the miRNeasy kit for PBMCs, and the RNeasy kit for mouse skin. Amplification of TCRbeta CDR3 regions was done by immunoSEQ multiplex PCR using 35 Vbeta forward primers and 13 Jbeta reverse primers.

The method was the immunoSEQ multiplex PCR assay. To provide template for TCR sequencing, every sample had RNA extracted and reverse transcribed into cDNA. First-strand cDNA was synthesized with SuperScript III using a 2:1 mix of oligo-dT and random hexamers. A synthetic immune receptor repertoire was used to measure amplification bias, and any remaining bias was corrected computationally. Per the authors' processing: Raw reads were preprocessed for error removal, and CDR3 was defined according to IMGT conventions as running from the conserved cysteine to phenylalanine. To get clonality, Shannon entropy was normalized by log2 of the number of productive unique TCRs and the result was subtracted from 1. Scalp TCRbeta sequences were cross-referenced with sorted blood CD4 and CD8 repertoires so that the CD4 or CD8 identity of scalp clones could be inferred. TCRdb carries this immuneACCESS record with in-frame sequences only. Its versions omit some clonotypes, under half of them owing to an unresolved V gene in the studies checked, with the rest unexplained. V, J and clone size are those of that table, while D and trimming were read from the DNA. This sample is represented by 130,000 or so clones; approximately 49% of them were singletons. The ten largest clones add up to under 20% of the sample.

What the research found in general, with its limitations: Resident alphabeta T cells in normal human skin are also sequenced, complicating scalp TCR repertoire analysis, unlike mouse skin dominated by gammadelta T cells. Compared with normal scalp, lesional scalp had higher clonality and more expanded CD8+ clones, particularly in alopecia totalis/universalis, a pattern that suggests antigenic drive. Shared TCR sequences between patients were less evident than in mice, which may be partly attributable to HLA diversity in the patient population.

What the time point label conveys for this sample: baseline before oral tofacitinib. Peripheral blood and lesional scalp punch biopsies were obtained from patients with alopecia areata. PBMCs were isolated by density centrifugation and stained for CD3, CD4 and CD8, and CD4+ and CD8+ T cells were sorted on a FACSAria. In the case of this clone: There is no known antigen for this receptor. The record has no base qualities; no much larger clone is one base away.

The CDR3 measures 13 amino acids from cysteine to phenylalanine. Only the CDR3 portion is preserved as DNA: 39 bases, with reading frame beginning at the first base. V is reduced by 4 bases and J by 5 bases, leaving a spacing of 11 bases between them. For CDR1 and CDR2, the germline V gene lists SGHDT and YYEEEE. This specimen was CD8+ T cells sorted from blood, taken at week 0. The rearrangement combines TRBV5-6 with TRBJ2-3; the D gene identity is not certain. The origin of this receptor is a human donor with alopecia areata. The CDR3 region: CASSPPIVDTQYF. Here is the DNA: TGTGCCAGCAGCCCCCCGATCGTAGATACGCAGTATTTT.